The clone carrying this T cell receptor beta chain was seen only a few times. Its matching antigen is unknown. Sequential positive selection took CD4 T cells first, then CD8 T cells. This sample is drawn from a study of naive and memory T cell subsets. Overall study findings and caveats: Naive and memory subsets had different power law exponents for TCR abundance. Activation and differentiation may alter RNA-based TCR counts.

The CDR3 spans 15 residues. Trimming shortened V by 4 bases and J by 1 base, and 14 bases separated the two germline ends. Germline assignment: CDR1 DFQATT and CDR2 SNEGSKA (reference sequence). Both TRBC1 and TRBC2 were covered by a beta constant-region primer of two equimolar oligonucleotides. Nested alpha and beta constant-region primers with the SP2 primer drove four PCR rounds on ligated cDNA. TCRdb re-called the UMI-ligation and nested PCR reads through MiXCR, storing one row per CDR3 protein. Of some 110,000 distinct CDR3 sequences listed, over 30% are singletons. This clonotype was obtained from a human donor in good health. The sample was central memory CD4+ T cells from blood. The rearrangement joins TRBV20-1 to TRBJ2-1; D not resolved. CDR3 sequence reads: CSAIRSAQSYNEQFF. CDR3 coding DNA: TGCAGTGCTATAAGGTCAGCGCAGTCCTACAATGAGCAGTTCTTC.